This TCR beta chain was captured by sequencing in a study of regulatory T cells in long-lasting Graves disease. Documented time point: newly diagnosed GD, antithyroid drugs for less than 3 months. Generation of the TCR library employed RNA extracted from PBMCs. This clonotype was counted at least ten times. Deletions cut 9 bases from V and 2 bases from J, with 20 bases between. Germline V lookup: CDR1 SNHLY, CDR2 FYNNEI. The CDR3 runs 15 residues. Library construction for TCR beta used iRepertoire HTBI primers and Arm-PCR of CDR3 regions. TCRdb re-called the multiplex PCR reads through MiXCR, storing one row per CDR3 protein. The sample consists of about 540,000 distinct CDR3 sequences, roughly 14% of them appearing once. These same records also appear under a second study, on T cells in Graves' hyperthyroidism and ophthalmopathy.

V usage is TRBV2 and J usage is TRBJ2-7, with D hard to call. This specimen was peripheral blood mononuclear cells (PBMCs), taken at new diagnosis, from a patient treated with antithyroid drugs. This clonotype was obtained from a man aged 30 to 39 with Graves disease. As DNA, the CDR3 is TGTGCCAGACACTTGGTGTCGGACCCAGCCTACGAGCAGTACTTC. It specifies CARHLVSDPAYEQYF.